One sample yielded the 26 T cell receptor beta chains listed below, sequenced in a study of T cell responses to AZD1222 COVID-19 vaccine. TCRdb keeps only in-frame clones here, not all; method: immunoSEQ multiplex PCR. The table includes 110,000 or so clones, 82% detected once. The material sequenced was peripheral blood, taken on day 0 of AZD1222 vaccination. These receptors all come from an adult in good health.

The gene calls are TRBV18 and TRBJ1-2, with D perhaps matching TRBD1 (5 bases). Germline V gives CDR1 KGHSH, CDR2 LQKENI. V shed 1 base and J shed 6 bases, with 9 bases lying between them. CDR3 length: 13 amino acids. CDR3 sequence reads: CASSPRGGNGYTF. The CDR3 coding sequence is TGTGCCAGCTCACCACGGGGGGGTAATGGCTACACCTTC.

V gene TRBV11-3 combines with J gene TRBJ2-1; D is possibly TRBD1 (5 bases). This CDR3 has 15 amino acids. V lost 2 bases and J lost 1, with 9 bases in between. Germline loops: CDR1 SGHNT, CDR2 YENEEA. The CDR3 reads CASSLNTGSYNEQFF. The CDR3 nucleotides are TGTGCCAGCAGCTTAAACACAGGTTCCTACAATGAGCAGTTCTTC.

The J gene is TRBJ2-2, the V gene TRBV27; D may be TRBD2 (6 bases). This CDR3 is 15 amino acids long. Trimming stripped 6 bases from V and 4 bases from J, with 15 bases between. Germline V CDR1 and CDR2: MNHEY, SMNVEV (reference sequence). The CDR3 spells CASRHPGLPTGELFF. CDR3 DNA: TGTGCCAGCAGACACCCGGGACTCCCCACCGGGGAGCTGTTTTTT.

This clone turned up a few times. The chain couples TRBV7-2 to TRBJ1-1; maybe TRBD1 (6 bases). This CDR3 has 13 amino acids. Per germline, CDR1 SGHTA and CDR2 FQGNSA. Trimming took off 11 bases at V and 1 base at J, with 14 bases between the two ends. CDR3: CASRGARNTEAFF. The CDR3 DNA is TGTGCCTCACGGGGGGCGCGGAACACTGAAGCTTTCTTT.

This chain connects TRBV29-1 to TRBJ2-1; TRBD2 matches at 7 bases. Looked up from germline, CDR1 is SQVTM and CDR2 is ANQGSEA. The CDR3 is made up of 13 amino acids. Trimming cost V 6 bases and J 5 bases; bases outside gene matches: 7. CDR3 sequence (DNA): TGCAGCGTGGCAGATAGCGGGCACAATGAGCAGTTCTTC. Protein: CSVADSGHNEQFF.

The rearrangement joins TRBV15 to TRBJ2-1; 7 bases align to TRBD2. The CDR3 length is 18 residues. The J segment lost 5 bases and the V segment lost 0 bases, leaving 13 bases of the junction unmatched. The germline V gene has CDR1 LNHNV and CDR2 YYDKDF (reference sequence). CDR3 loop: CATSRDRTLRGGNNEQFF. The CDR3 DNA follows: TGTGCCACCAGCAGAGACCGTACCCTTCGCGGGGGAAACAATGAGCAGTTCTTC.

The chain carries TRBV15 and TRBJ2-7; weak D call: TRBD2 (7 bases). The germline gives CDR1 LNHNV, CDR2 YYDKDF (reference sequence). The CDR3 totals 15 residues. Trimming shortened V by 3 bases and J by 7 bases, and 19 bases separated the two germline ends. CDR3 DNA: TGTGCCACCAGCAGGGGGGGGCCAGGTCCTCTGGAGCAGTACTTC. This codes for CATSRGGPGPLEQYF.

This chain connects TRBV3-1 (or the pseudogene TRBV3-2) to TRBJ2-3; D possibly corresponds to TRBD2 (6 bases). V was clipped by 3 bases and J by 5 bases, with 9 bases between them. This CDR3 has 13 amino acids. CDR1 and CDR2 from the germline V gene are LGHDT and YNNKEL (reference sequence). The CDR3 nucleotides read TGTGCCAGCAGCCAGACCGGGGGAGATACGCAGTATTTT. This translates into CASSQTGGDTQYF.

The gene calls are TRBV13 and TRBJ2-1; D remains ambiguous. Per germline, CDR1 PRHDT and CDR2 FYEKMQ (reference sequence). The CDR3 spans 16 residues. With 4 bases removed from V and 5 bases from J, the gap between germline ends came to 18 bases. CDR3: CASSSTGSFRDNEQFF. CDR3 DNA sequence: TGTGCCAGCAGCTCGACCGGGTCATTTAGGGACAATGAGCAGTTCTTC.

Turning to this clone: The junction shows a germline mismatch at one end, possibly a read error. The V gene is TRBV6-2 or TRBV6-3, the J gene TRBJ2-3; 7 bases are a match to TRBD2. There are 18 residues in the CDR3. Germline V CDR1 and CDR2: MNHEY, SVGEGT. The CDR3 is CASTYEGRAGRVTDTQYF. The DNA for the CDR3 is TGTGCCAGCACTTACGAGGGGAGGGCGGGGAGAGTAACAGATACGCAGTATTTT.

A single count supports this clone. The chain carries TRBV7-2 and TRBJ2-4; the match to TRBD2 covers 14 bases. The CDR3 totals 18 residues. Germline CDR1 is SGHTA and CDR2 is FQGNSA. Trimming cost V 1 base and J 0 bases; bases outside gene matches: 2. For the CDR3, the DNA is TGTGCCAGCAGCTTAGGGACTAGCGGGGGGATAGCCAAAAACATTCAGTACTTC. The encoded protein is CASSLGTSGGIAKNIQYF.

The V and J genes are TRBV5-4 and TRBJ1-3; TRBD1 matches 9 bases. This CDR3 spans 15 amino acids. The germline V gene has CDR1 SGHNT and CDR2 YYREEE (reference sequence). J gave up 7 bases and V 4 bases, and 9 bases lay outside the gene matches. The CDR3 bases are TGTGCCAGCAGCACGGGACAGGGAACCTCCAACACCATATATTTT. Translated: CASSTGQGTSNTIYF. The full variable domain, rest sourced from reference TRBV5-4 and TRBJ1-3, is ETGVTQSPTHLIKTRGQQVTLRCSSQSGHNTVSWYQQALGQGPQFIFQYYREEENGRGNFPPRFSGLQFPNYSSELNVNALELDDSALYLCASSTGQGTSNTIYFGEGSWLTVV.

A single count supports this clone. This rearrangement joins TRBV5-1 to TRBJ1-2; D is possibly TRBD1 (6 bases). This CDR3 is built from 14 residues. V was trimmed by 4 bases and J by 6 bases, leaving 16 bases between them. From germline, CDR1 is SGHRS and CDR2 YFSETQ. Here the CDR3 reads CASSPRGGEDGYTF. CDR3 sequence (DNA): TGCGCCAGCAGCCCAAGGGGGGGCGAAGATGGCTACACCTTC.

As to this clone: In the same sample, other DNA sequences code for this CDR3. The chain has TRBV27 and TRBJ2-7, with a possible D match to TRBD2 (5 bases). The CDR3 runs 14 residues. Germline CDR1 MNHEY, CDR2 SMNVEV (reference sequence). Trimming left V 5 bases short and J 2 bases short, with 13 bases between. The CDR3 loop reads CASSPSRGPYEQYF. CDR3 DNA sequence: TGTGCCAGCAGTCCAAGTAGAGGGCCCTACGAGCAGTACTTC.

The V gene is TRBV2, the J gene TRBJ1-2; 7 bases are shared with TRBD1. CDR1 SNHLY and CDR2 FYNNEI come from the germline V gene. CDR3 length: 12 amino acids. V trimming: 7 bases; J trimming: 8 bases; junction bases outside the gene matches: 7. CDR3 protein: CASNPTGSGYTF. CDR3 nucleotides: TGTGCCAGCAACCCGACAGGGAGCGGCTACACCTTC. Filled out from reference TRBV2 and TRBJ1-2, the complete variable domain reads EPEVTQTPSHQVTQMGQEVILRCVPISNHLYFYWYRQILGQKVEFLVSFYNNEISEKSEIFDDQFSVERPDGSNFTLKIRSTKLEDSAMYFCASNPTGSGYTFGSGTRLTVV.

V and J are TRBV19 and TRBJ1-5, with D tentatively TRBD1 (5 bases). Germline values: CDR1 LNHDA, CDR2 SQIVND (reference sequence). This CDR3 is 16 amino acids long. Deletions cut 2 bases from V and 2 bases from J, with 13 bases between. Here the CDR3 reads CASSINRPSGNQPQHF. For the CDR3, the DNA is TGTGCCAGTAGTATAAACAGGCCCAGTGGCAATCAGCCCCAGCATTTT.

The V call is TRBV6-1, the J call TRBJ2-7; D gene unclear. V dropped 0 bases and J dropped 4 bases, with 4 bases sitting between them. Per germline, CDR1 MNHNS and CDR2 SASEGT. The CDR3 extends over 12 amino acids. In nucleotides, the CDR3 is TGTGCCAGCAGTGAAGCCTTTTACGAGCAGTACTTC. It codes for CASSEAFYEQYF.

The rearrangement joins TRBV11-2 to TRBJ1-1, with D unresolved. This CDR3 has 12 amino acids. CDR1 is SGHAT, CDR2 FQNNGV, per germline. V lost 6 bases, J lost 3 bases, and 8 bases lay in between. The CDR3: CASSPGYTEAFF. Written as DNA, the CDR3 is TGTGCCAGCAGTCCGGGGTACACTGAAGCTTTCTTT.

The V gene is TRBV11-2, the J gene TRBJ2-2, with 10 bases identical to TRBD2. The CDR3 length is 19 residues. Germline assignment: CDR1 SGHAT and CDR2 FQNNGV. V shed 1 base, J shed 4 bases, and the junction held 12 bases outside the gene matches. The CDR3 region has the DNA TGTGCCAGCAGCTTAGTCCTCAGCGGGGGGGCCGTAGGCACCGGGGAGCTGTTTTTT. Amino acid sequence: CASSLVLSGGAVGTGELFF.

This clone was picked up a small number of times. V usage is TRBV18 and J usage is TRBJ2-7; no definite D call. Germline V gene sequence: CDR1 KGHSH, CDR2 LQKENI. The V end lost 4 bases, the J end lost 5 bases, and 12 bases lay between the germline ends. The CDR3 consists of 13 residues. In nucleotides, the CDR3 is TGTGCCAGCTCACTTACGGGCTTAGACGAGCAGTACTTC. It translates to CASSLTGLDEQYF. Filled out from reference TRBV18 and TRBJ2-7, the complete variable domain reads NAGVMQNPRHLVRRRGQEARLRCSPMKGHSHVYWYRQLPEEGLKFMVYLQKENIIDESGMPKERFSAEFPKEGPSILRIQQVVRGDSAAYFCASSLTGLDEQYFGPGTRLTVT.

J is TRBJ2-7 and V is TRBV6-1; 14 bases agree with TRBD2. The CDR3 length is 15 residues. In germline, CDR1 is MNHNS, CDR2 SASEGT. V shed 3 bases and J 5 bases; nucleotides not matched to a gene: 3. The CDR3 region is CASSETSGGAHEQYF. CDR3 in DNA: TGTGCCAGCAGTGAGACTAGCGGGGGGGCCCACGAGCAGTACTTC.

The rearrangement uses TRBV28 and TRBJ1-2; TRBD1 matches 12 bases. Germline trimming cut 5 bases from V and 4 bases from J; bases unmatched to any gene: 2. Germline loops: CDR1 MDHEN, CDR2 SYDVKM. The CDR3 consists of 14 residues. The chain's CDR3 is CASSVGQGAYGYTF. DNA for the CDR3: TGTGCCAGCAGTGTGGGACAGGGGGCCTATGGCTACACCTTC.

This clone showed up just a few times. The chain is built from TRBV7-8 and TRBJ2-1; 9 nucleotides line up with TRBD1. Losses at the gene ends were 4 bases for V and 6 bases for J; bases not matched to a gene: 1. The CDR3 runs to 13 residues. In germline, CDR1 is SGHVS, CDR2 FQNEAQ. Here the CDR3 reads CASSWDRANEQFF. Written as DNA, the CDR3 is TGTGCCAGCAGCTGGGACAGGGCCAATGAGCAGTTCTTC.

The CDR3 here is CASSLVVSRGPTGELFF. In nucleotides, the CDR3 is TGTGCCAGCAGCTTAGTAGTTAGTAGGGGGCCCACCGGGGAGCTGTTTTTT. This chain connects TRBV11-2 to TRBJ2-2; 7 positions match TRBD1. CDR3 size: 17 residues. The V and J ends lost 1 base and 4 bases, in that order; junction bases with no gene match: 9. Per germline, CDR1 SGHAT and CDR2 FQNNGV. The variable domain in full, with the rest retrieved from reference TRBV11-2 and TRBJ2-2, is EAGVAQSPRYKIIEKRQSVAFWCNPISGHATLYWYQQILGQGPKLLIQFQNNGVVDDSQLPKDRFSAERLKGVDSTLKIQPAKLEDSAVYLCASSLVVSRGPTGELFFGEGSRLTVL.

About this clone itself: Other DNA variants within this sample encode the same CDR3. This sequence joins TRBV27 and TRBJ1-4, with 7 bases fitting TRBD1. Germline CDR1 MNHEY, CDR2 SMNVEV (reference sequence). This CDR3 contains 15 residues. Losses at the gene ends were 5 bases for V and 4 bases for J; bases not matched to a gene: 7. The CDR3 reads CASSTLGQHNEKLFF. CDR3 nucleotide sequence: TGTGCCAGCAGTACCTTGGGACAGCATAATGAAAAACTGTTTTTT.

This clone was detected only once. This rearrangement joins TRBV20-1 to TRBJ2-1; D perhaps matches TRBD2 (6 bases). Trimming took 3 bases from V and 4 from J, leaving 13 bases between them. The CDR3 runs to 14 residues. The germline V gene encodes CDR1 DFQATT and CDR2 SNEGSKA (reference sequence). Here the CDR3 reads CSASPGLGYNEQFF. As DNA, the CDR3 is TGCAGTGCTAGTCCGGGACTGGGTTACAATGAGCAGTTCTTC.